The sequence of this T cell receptor (beta chain) was determined in a study of technical replicates of blood from several donors. The length of the CDR3 is 16 residues. CDR1 and CDR2 (germline): SEHNR, FQNEAQ (reference sequence). V lost 1 base and J lost 3; bases outside the gene matches: 9. The assay was immunoSEQ multiplex PCR, and TCRdb's table has in-frame clones only and misses some. The table includes roughly 79,000 clones, around 92% detected once. Sequencing was done on a sample of T cells isolated from PBMCs. The source of this sequence is a human donor in good health. Some clones in this sample may be carry-over from other donors' samples. The J gene is TRBJ2-7, the V gene TRBV7-9; TRBD1 matches at 7 bases. The CDR3 DNA is TGTGCCAGCAGCTTAGAATACCGGGACAGAAACTACGAGCAGTACTTC. Encoded protein: CASSLEYRDRNYEQYF.